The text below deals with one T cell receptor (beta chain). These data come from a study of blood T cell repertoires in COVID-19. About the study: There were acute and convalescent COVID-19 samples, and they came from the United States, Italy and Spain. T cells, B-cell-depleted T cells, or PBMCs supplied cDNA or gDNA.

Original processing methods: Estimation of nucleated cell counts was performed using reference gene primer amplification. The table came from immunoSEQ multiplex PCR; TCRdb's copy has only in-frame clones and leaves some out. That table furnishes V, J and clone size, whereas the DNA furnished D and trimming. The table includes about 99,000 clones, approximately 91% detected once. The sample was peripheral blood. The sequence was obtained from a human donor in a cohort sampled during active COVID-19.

Here the CDR3 reads CASSLSGTGLTDTQYF. In DNA, the CDR3 is TGTGCCAGCAGTTTATCGGGGACAGGTCTGACAGATACGCAGTATTTT. The chain has TRBV28 and TRBJ2-3; 8 positions match TRBD1. The length of the CDR3 is 16 residues. V shed 1 base, J shed 3 bases, and the junction held 6 bases outside the gene matches. The germline gives CDR1 MDHEN, CDR2 SYDVKM.